This T cell receptor beta chain was retrieved from a study of Graves' ophthalmopathy and Graves' hyperthyroidism. Study-wide background: Samples of peripheral blood were obtained at initial diagnosis, prior to treatment of any kind. Study-wide results and caveats: Blood contained most expanded thyroid clonotypes exceeding 0.001 frequency.

The TCR beta CDR3 regions underwent amplification from RNA transcripts. HTBI primers served in a first-round RT-PCR, which a second-round multiplex PCR followed. One entry per CDR3 protein, called by TCRdb with MiXCR from the multiplex PCR reads. The data show over 150,000 distinct CDR3 sequences, less than 45% seen once. The CDR3 extends over 13 amino acids. V lost 5 bases to trimming and J lost 5 bases, with 12 bases between them. The germline gives CDR1 MNHEY, CDR2 SVGEGT. CAS ≥3, NOSPECS ≥4, moderate-to-severe activity and duration under 3 months marked donors with ophthalmopathy. About 10 ml of fresh blood yielded the PBMCs by density gradient. There are many counts of this clonotype. Its antigen is not identified.

Sequencing was carried out using peripheral blood. The rearrangement joins TRBV6-2 or TRBV6-3 to TRBJ1-1, with D perhaps TRBD1 (5 bases). This clonotype was sampled from a woman aged 40-49 years with Graves' ophthalmopathy. The CDR3 region is CASSDIGGTEAFF. The CDR3 DNA reads TGTGCCAGCAGTGACATCGGGGGAACTGAAGCTTTCTTT.